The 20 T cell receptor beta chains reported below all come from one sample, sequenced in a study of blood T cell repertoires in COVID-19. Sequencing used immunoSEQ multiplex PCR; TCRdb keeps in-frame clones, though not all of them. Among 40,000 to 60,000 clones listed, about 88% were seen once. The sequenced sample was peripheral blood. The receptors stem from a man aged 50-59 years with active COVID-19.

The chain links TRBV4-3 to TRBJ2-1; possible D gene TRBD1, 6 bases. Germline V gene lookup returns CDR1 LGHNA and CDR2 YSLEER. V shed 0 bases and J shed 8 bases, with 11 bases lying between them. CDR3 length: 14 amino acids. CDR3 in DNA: TGCGCCAGCAGCCAAGATATGGGGGCCTATGAGCAGTTCTTC. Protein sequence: CASSQDMGAYEQFF.

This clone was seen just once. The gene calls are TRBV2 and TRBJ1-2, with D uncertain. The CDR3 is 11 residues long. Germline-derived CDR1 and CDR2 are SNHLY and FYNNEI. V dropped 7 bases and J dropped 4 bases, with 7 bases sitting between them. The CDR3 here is CASKLSYGYTF. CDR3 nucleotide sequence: TGTGCCAGCAAACTTTCCTATGGCTACACCTTC.

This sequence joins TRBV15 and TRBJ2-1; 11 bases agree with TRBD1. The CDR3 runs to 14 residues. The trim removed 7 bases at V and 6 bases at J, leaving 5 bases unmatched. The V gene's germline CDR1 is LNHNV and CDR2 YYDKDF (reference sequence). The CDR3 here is CATKDRGLGNEQFF. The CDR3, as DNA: TGTGCCACCAAGGACAGGGGGCTTGGCAATGAGCAGTTCTTC.

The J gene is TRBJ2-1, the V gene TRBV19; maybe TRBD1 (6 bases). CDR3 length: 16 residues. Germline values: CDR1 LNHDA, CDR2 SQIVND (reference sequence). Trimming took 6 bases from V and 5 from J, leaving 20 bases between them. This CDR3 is CASSKLTGEVNNEQFF. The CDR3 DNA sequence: TGTGCCAGTAGCAAACTGACAGGCGAGGTTAACAATGAGCAGTTCTTC.

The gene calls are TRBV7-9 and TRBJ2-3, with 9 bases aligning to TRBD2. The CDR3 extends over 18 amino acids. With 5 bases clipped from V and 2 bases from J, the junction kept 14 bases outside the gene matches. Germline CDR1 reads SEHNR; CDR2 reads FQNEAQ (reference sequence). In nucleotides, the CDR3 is TGTGCCAGCAGCCCATGGGGAGGCGGGGGGGCCGCCACAGATACGCAGTATTTT. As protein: CASSPWGGGGAATDTQYF. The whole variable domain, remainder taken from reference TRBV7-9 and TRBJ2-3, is DTGVSQNPRHKITKRGQNVTFRCDPISEHNRLYWYRQTLGQGPEFLTYFQNEAQLEKSRLLSDRFSAERPKGSFSTLEIQRTEQGDSAMYLCASSPWGGGGAATDTQYFGPGTRLTVL.

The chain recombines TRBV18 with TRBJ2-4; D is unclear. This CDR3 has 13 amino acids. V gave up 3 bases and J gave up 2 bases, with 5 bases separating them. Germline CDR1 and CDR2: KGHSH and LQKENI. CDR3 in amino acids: CASSPPSKNIQYF. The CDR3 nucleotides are TGTGCCAGCTCACCCCCGTCCAAAAACATTCAGTACTTC.

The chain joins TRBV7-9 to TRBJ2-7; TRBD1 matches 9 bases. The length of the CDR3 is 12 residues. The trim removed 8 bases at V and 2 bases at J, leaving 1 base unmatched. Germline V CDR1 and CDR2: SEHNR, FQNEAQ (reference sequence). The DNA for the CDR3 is TGTGCCAGCGGACAGGGGACCTACGAGCAGTACTTC. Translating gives CASGQGTYEQYF.

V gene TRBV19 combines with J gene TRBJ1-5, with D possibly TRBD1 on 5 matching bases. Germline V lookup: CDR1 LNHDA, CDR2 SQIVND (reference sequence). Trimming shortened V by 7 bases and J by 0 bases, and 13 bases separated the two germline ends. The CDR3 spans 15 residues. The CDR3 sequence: CASTRVDNSNQPQHF. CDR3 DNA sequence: TGTGCCAGTACCCGAGTGGACAATAGCAATCAGCCCCAGCATTTT. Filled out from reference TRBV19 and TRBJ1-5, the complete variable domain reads DGGITQSPKYLFRKEGQNVTLSCEQNLNHDAMYWYRQDPGQGLRLIYYSQIVNDFQKGDIAEGYSVSREKKESFPLTVTSAQKNPTAFYLCASTRVDNSNQPQHFGDGTRLSIL.

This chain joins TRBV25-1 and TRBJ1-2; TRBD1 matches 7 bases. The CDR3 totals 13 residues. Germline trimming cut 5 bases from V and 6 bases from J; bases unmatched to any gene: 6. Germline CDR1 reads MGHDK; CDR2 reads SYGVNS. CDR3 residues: CASSPTGAHGYTF. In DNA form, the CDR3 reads TGTGCCAGCAGTCCTACAGGGGCGCATGGCTACACCTTC.

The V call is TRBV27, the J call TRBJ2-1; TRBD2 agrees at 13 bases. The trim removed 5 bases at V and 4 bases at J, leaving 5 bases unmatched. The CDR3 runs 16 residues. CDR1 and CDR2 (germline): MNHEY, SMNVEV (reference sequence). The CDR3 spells CASSILAGGPYNEQFF. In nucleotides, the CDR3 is TGTGCCAGCAGTATACTAGCGGGGGGGCCTTACAATGAGCAGTTCTTC.

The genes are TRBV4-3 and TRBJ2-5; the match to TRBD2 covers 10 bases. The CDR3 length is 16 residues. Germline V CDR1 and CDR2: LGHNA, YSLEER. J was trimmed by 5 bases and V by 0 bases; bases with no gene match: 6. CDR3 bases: TGCGCCAGCAGCCAAGATTGGCTAGCGGGGGCCGAGACCCAGTACTTC. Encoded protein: CASSQDWLAGAETQYF.

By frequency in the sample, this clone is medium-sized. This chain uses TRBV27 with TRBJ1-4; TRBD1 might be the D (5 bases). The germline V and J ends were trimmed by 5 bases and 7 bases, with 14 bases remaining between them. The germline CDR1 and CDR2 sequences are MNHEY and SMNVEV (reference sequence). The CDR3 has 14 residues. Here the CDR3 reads CASSPRVKGEKLFF. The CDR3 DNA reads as TGTGCCAGCAGTCCCAGGGTCAAGGGTGAAAAACTGTTTTTT.

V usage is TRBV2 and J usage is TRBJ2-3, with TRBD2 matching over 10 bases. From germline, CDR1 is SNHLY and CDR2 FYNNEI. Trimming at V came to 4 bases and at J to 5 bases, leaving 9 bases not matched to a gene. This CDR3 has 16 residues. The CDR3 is CASSVHLAGVVDTQYF. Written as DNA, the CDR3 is TGTGCCAGCAGTGTCCATCTAGCGGGGGTGGTAGATACGCAGTATTTT.

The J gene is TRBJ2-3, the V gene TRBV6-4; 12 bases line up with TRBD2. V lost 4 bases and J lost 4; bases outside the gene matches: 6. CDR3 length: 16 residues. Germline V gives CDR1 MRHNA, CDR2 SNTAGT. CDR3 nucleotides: TGTGCCAGCAGTGGCACTAGCGGGGGGAACCCAGATACGCAGTATTTT. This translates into CASSGTSGGNPDTQYF.

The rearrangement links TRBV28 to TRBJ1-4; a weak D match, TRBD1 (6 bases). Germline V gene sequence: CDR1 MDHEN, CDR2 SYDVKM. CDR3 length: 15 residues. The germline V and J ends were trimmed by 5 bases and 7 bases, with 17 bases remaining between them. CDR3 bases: TGTGCCAGCAGTCCACCAGGGGTGAAGATTGAAAAACTGTTTTTT. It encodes CASSPPGVKIEKLFF.

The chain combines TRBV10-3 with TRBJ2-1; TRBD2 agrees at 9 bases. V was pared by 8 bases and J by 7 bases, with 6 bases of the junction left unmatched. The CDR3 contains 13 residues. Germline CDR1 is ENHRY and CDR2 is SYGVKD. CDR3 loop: CAILRTSVNEQFF. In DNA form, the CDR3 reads TGTGCCATCTTGCGGACTAGCGTTAATGAGCAGTTCTTC.

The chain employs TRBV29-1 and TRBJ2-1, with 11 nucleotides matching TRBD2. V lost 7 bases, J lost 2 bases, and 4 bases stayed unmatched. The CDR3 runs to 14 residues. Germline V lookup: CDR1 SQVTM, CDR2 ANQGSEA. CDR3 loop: CSGSGGATYNEQFF. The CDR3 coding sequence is TGCAGCGGTAGCGGGGGGGCCACCTACAATGAGCAGTTCTTC.

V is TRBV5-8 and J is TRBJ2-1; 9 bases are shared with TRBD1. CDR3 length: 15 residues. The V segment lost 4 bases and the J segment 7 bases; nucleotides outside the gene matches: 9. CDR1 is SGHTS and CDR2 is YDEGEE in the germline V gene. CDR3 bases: TGTGCCAGCAGCACCGGGGACAGGGTGGGAAATGAGCAGTTCTTC. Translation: CASSTGDRVGNEQFF. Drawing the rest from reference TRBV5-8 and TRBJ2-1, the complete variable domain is EAGVTQSPTHLIKTRGQQATLRCSPISGHTSVYWYQQALGLGLQFLLWYDEGEERNRGNFPPRFSGRQFPNYSSELNVNALELEDSALYLCASSTGDRVGNEQFFGPGTRLTVL.

The CDR3 sequence: CASSILRGFANTGELFF. CDR3 coding DNA: TGTGCCAGTAGTATCTTACGGGGGTTCGCGAACACCGGGGAGCTGTTTTTT. The rearrangement joins TRBV19 to TRBJ2-2; maybe TRBD2 (6 bases). Looked up from germline, CDR1 is LNHDA and CDR2 is SQIVND (reference sequence). The CDR3 loop spans 17 amino acids. V shed 3 bases and J shed 0 bases, with 14 bases lying between them.

CDR3 DNA sequence: TGTGCCAGCAGCGATATAGGGGGATCTCAAGAGACCCAGTACTTC. It translates to CASSDIGGSQETQYF. The chain carries TRBV11-2 and TRBJ2-5; weak D call: TRBD1 (6 bases). Per the germline V gene, CDR1 is SGHAT and CDR2 is FQNNGV. This CDR3 comprises 15 residues. V dropped 5 bases and J dropped 2 bases, with 15 bases sitting between them. Complete variable domain (other parts from reference TRBV11-2 and TRBJ2-5): EAGVAQSPRYKIIEKRQSVAFWCNPISGHATLYWYQQILGQGPKLLIQFQNNGVVDDSQLPKDRFSAERLKGVDSTLKIQPAKLEDSAVYLCASSDIGGSQETQYFGPGTRLLVL.